Following are 30 T cell receptor beta chains from one sample sequenced in a study of shared clonotypes between healthy human individuals. Positively selected for CCR7, the CD45RO-negative cells used as naive CD8 cells excluded terminally differentiated effector memory CD45RA+ cells. Profiling relied on immunoSEQ multiplex PCR, and the TCRdb table lists in-frame clones only, not all of them. The sample carries roughly 550,000 clones, roughly 95% recorded once. The sequencing sample was made of naive CD8+ T cells sorted from blood. These receptors all stem from a woman aged 30 to 39 in good health.

This chain uses TRBV27 with TRBJ2-3; weak D call: TRBD2 (6 bases). The CDR3 extends over 15 amino acids. Per the germline V gene, CDR1 is MNHEY and CDR2 is SMNVEV (reference sequence). Trimming shortened V by 5 bases and J by 2 bases, and 14 bases separated the two germline ends. This CDR3 is CASSVLATHTDTQYF. In DNA, the CDR3 is TGTGCCAGCAGTGTGCTAGCGACCCACACAGATACGCAGTATTTT.

This sequence joins TRBV6-5 and TRBJ2-3; 7 bases agree with TRBD1. CDR3 size: 13 residues. V shed 10 bases, J shed 3 bases, and the junction held 7 bases outside the gene matches. Germline loops: CDR1 MNHEY, CDR2 SVGAGI. CDR3 bases: TGTGCCACCAGACAGGGCAGTACAGATACGCAGTATTTT. Translated: CATRQGSTDTQYF.

The rearrangement joins TRBV28 to TRBJ2-1; 9 bases line up with TRBD2. This CDR3 spans 14 amino acids. V lost 3 bases and J lost 7; bases outside the gene matches: 4. Germline V gene lookup returns CDR1 MDHEN and CDR2 SYDVKM. CDR3 DNA sequence: TGTGCCAGCAGTTTGGCGGGAGGGGAGAATGAGCAGTTCTTC. Residues: CASSLAGGENEQFF. Full variable domain (outside the CDR3, taken from reference TRBV28 and TRBJ2-1): DVKVTQSSRYLVKRTGEKVFLECVQDMDHENMFWYRQDPGLGLRLIYFSYDVKMKEKGDIPEGYSVSREKKERFSLILESASTNQTSMYLCASSLAGGENEQFFGPGTRLTVL.

In DNA form, the CDR3 reads TGCGCCAGCAGCCAAGAGGTTAGCGTGGACGGACGGGACACTGAAGCTTTCTTT. Amino acid sequence: CASSQEVSVDGRDTEAFF. The rearrangement joins TRBV4-1 to TRBJ1-1; no clear D. The germline V gene has CDR1 MGHRA and CDR2 YSYEKL. The CDR3 consists of 18 residues. The V gene lost 0 bases and the J gene lost 3 bases, with 20 bases spanning the gap.

The chain joins TRBV11-2 to TRBJ2-5; 8 bases line up with TRBD1. Germline V CDR1 and CDR2: SGHAT, FQNNGV. The CDR3 is 15 residues long. Trimming took 3 bases from V and 5 from J; bases not matched to a gene: 8. The CDR3 DNA is TGTGCCAGCAGCTTTCCCTCAGGGGGCCGGGAGACCCAGTACTTC. This codes for CASSFPSGGRETQYF.

The chain links TRBV7-9 to TRBJ2-7; D ambiguous. This CDR3 spans 12 amino acids. The ends were cut back, 2 bases at V and 5 bases at J, with 7 bases in the middle. CDR1 and CDR2 from the germline V gene are SEHNR and FQNEAQ (reference sequence). The chain's CDR3 is CASSLMIHEQYF. In DNA form, the CDR3 reads TGTGCCAGCAGCTTAATGATCCACGAGCAGTACTTC.

The chain combines TRBV5-1 with TRBJ2-2; 9 nucleotides align to TRBD1. The V segment lost 4 bases and the J segment 6 bases; nucleotides outside the gene matches: 10. Looked up from germline, CDR1 is SGHRS and CDR2 is YFSETQ. The CDR3 length is 16 residues. Written as DNA, the CDR3 is TGCGCCAGCAGCCCAGGACAGGGGTTCTCTGCCGGGGAGCTGTTTTTT. Protein: CASSPGQGFSAGELFF.

The chain recombines TRBV6-5 with TRBJ2-7; possibly TRBD2 for D (6 bases). Trimming stripped 4 bases from V and 3 bases from J, with 16 bases between. Germline V lookup: CDR1 MNHEY, CDR2 SVGAGI. CDR3 length: 15 amino acids. The CDR3 DNA is TGTGCCAGCAGTTCGGATTTGGGGGGAGGCTACGAGCAGTACTTC. Translated, it gives CASSSDLGGGYEQYF.

In its sample, this clone was seen once. The chain joins TRBV2 to TRBJ1-1, with 7 bases fitting TRBD1. Trimming took 5 bases from V and 1 from J; bases not matched to a gene: 4. The CDR3 is made up of 14 amino acids. Germline V CDR1 and CDR2: SNHLY, FYNNEI. In nucleotides, the CDR3 is TGTGCCAGCAGTTACGGACAGGAGAACACTGAAGCTTTCTTT. This encodes CASSYGQENTEAFF.

The rearrangement uses TRBV5-1 and TRBJ2-5, with 8 bases that match TRBD2. Germline-derived CDR1 and CDR2 are SGHRS and YFSETQ. This CDR3 is 15 amino acids long. The ends lost 4 bases at V and 4 bases at J; junction bases unmatched: 9. CDR3 in amino acids: CASSLTSGPRETQYF. The CDR3 DNA follows: TGCGCCAGCAGCCTAACTAGCGGACCCCGAGAGACCCAGTACTTC.

In this sample, this clone turned up once. The V and J genes are TRBV28 and TRBJ2-1; D is unclear. Germline V lookup: CDR1 MDHEN, CDR2 SYDVKM. CDR3 length: 12 residues. V lost 5 bases to trimming and J lost 9 bases, with 11 bases between them. The CDR3 sequence: CASSPGYFEQFF. CDR3 nucleotides: TGTGCCAGCAGTCCAGGATATTTTGAGCAGTTCTTC. Complete variable domain (other parts from reference TRBV28 and TRBJ2-1): DVKVTQSSRYLVKRTGEKVFLECVQDMDHENMFWYRQDPGLGLRLIYFSYDVKMKEKGDIPEGYSVSREKKERFSLILESASTNQTSMYLCASSPGYFEQFFGPGTRLTVL.

Note on this clone: Other DNA sequences in this specimen translate into the identical CDR3. The V and J genes are TRBV27 and TRBJ2-3; unclear D gene. V was pared by 5 bases and J by 0 bases, with 6 bases between. Germline assignment: CDR1 MNHEY and CDR2 SMNVEV (reference sequence). This CDR3 comprises 13 residues. The CDR3 nucleotides read TGTGCCAGCAGTGGATCTAGCACAGATACGCAGTATTTT. Translated: CASSGSSTDTQYF.

The V call is TRBV7-2, the J call TRBJ1-1, with unresolved D. The V end was cut by 3 bases, the J end by 0 bases, with 14 bases between. This CDR3 region has 16 residues. In germline, CDR1 is SGHTA, CDR2 FQGNSA. The CDR3 protein is CASSFRYSRMNTEAFF. The CDR3 DNA reads TGTGCCAGCAGCTTCCGGTACTCGAGGATGAACACTGAAGCTTTCTTT.

As to this clone: Other DNA variants within this sample encode the same CDR3. This chain links TRBV29-1 with TRBJ2-7, with 9 bases lining up with TRBD1. This CDR3 spans 14 amino acids. The germline V gene has CDR1 SQVTM and CDR2 ANQGSEA. V shed 5 bases and J 7 bases; nucleotides not matched to a gene: 12. This chain's CDR3 is CSVLAGQGNYEQYF. The CDR3 DNA sequence: TGCAGCGTTTTGGCGGGACAGGGAAACTATGAGCAGTACTTC.

The chain links TRBV14 to TRBJ2-1, with TRBD1 as a possible D gene (6 bases). V gave up 7 bases and J gave up 10 bases, with 20 bases separating them. The CDR3 has 14 residues. CDR1 is SGHDN and CDR2 is FVKESK in the germline V gene. The CDR3 sequence: CASNEGIRGKEQFF. CDR3 sequence (DNA): TGTGCCAGCAACGAGGGGATCAGGGGTAAAGAGCAGTTCTTC.

V gene TRBV18 combines with J gene TRBJ2-7; D is possibly TRBD2 (5 bases). Germline lookup yields CDR1 KGHSH and CDR2 LQKENI. There are 13 residues in the CDR3. V was shortened by 5 bases and J by 2 bases, with 10 bases between the two germline ends. CDR3 sequence: CASSFDGTYEQYF. DNA of the CDR3: TGTGCCAGCTCATTTGACGGGACCTACGAGCAGTACTTC.

The V gene is TRBV19, the J gene TRBJ1-5, with D perhaps TRBD1 (5 bases). Between the trimmed V and J ends, which lost 4 bases and 2 bases, there was a span of 18 bases. Germline V CDR1 and CDR2: LNHDA, SQIVND (reference sequence). The CDR3 extends over 17 amino acids. The CDR3 sequence: CASSTTWDGFGNQPQHF. The DNA of the CDR3 is TGTGCCAGTAGTACGACGTGGGACGGTTTCGGCAATCAGCCCCAGCATTTT.

V gene TRBV6-1 combines with J gene TRBJ2-1, with 7 bases aligning to TRBD1. The V gene's germline CDR1 is MNHNS and CDR2 SASEGT. This CDR3 region has 14 residues. The trim removed 8 bases at V and 5 bases at J, leaving 9 bases unmatched. CDR3 sequence (DNA): TGTGCCAGCCTAGGGACAGCCAGAAACAATGAGCAGTTCTTC. This encodes CASLGTARNNEQFF.

The chain uses TRBV19 and TRBJ2-7, with a tentative D call TRBD1 (6 bases). Trimming stripped 6 bases from V and 0 bases from J, with 9 bases between. The germline V gene has CDR1 LNHDA and CDR2 SQIVND (reference sequence). The CDR3 extends over 13 amino acids. CDR3 coding DNA: TGTGCCAGTAGAGGACAGTCCTCCTACGAGCAGTACTTC. It encodes CASRGQSSYEQYF.

Of note for this clone: Different DNA sequences within this sample yield the same CDR3. The gene calls are TRBV4-1 and TRBJ2-3; D remains unclear. The CDR3 has 14 amino acids. CDR1 is MGHRA and CDR2 is YSYEKL in the germline V gene. Trimming took 1 base from V and 4 from J, leaving 9 bases between them. CDR3 protein: CASSQGPIADTQYF. The CDR3 region has the DNA TGCGCCAGCAGCCAAGGACCAATTGCAGATACGCAGTATTTT.

V gene TRBV5-6 combines with J gene TRBJ2-3; 12 bases line up with TRBD2. The germline V gene has CDR1 SGHDT and CDR2 YYEEEE. The length of the CDR3 is 15 residues. V lost 3 bases to trimming and J lost 5 bases; unmatched junction nucleotides: 4. As DNA, the CDR3 is TGTGCCAGCAGCTGGACTAGCGGGAAGGTAGATACGCAGTATTTT. Its protein is CASSWTSGKVDTQYF.

V gene TRBV6-1 combines with J gene TRBJ1-1; D gene uncertain. The CDR3 has 14 amino acids. Germline CDR1 and CDR2: MNHNS and SASEGT. V was cut by 6 bases and J by 0 bases, with 11 bases left in between. The CDR3 is CASRGRQMNTEAFF. The CDR3 bases are TGTGCCAGCAGAGGAAGACAAATGAACACTGAAGCTTTCTTT.

The chain employs TRBV6-5 and TRBJ1-3; the D is unclear. There are 14 residues in the CDR3. Trimming stripped 5 bases from V and 3 bases from J, with 11 bases between. In germline, CDR1 is MNHEY, CDR2 SVGAGI. The CDR3 region has the DNA TGTGCCAGCAGTCTTCCAGGCAGTGGAAACACCATATATTTT. As protein: CASSLPGSGNTIYF.

The chain combines TRBV7-9 with TRBJ1-5; D call uncertain. V was cut by 9 bases and J by 3 bases, with 18 bases left in between. This CDR3 is built from 15 residues. From germline, CDR1 is SEHNR and CDR2 FQNEAQ (reference sequence). The CDR3 DNA is TGTGCCAGTTCAAACGGGTTAGGGCACAATCAGCCCCAGCATTTT. Its protein is CASSNGLGHNQPQHF.

The chain combines TRBV7-2 with TRBJ2-7, with 7 nucleotides matching TRBD1. The J segment lost 0 bases and the V segment lost 5 bases, leaving 13 bases of the junction unmatched. Germline V gene sequence: CDR1 SGHTA, CDR2 FQGNSA. The CDR3 extends over 17 amino acids. The CDR3 sequence is CASSRITRDRYSYEQYF. The CDR3, as DNA: TGTGCCAGCAGCCGAATAACCCGGGACAGATACTCCTACGAGCAGTACTTC.

The chain recombines TRBV21-1 with TRBJ1-2. TRBV21-1 is a pseudogene locus. The CDR3 length is 15 residues. For the CDR3, the DNA is TGTGCCAGCAGCAAAGCGCGGAGGTTCCTTCTATGCTACACCTTC. It specifies CASSKARRFLLCYTF.

This sequence joins TRBV27 and TRBJ2-7; 11 nucleotides align to TRBD2. Germline CDR1 is MNHEY and CDR2 is SMNVEV (reference sequence). After removal of 5 bases from V and 2 bases from J, the junction contained 5 bases not matched to a gene. This CDR3 comprises 15 residues. For the CDR3, the DNA is TGTGCCAGCAGTATACTAGCGGGAGCTCCCTACGAGCAGTACTTC. Its protein product is CASSILAGAPYEQYF.

The CDR3 protein is CASSEGQVNTDTQYF. CDR3 DNA: TGTGCCAGCAGTGAGGGACAGGTAAACACAGATACGCAGTATTTT. The chain links TRBV2 to TRBJ2-3; TRBD1 agrees at 8 bases. The CDR3 has 15 amino acids. V lost 3 bases to trimming and J lost 2 bases; unmatched junction nucleotides: 4. CDR1 SNHLY and CDR2 FYNNEI come from the germline V gene.

The chain carries TRBV28 and TRBJ1-1; D is uncertain. Germline CDR1 reads MDHEN; CDR2 reads SYDVKM. CDR3 length: 16 amino acids. Trimming removed 6 bases at V and 1 base at J, with 18 bases between. CDR3 sequence reads: CASRNLEMNKNTEAFF. The DNA for the CDR3 is TGTGCCAGCAGAAACCTAGAAATGAACAAGAACACTGAAGCTTTCTTT. The complete variable domain, with remaining parts taken from reference TRBV28 and TRBJ1-1, reads DVKVTQSSRYLVKRTGEKVFLECVQDMDHENMFWYRQDPGLGLRLIYFSYDVKMKEKGDIPEGYSVSREKKERFSLILESASTNQTSMYLCASRNLEMNKNTEAFFGQGTRLTVV.

J is TRBJ2-7 and V is TRBV13, with TRBD2 matching 7 bases. The germline V gene has CDR1 PRHDT and CDR2 FYEKMQ (reference sequence). With V trimmed by 5 bases and J by 0 bases, 4 bases remained unmatched. CDR3 length: 14 amino acids. CDR3 nucleotide sequence: TGTGCCAGCAGCCTGAGCGGGGCCTCCTACGAGCAGTACTTC. This translates into CASSLSGASYEQYF.